The rows below give T cell receptor beta chains drawn from one sample of a study of cytomegalovirus exposure and HLA in healthy donors. Libraries were prepared by immunoSEQ multiplex PCR; TCRdb keeps only in-frame clonotypes and omits some of them. The table shows some 70,000 clones, with under 80% occurring only once. Sequencing was performed on PBMCs. These receptors all stem from a male donor in good health and CMV-seropositive. Both conserved end residues are part of each CDR3. Fields, in order: V gene, clone size, J gene, D gene, CDR3 length, CDR3 DNA, CDR3 protein. The D gene is left open where the match is weak. Rows may omit the clone size; those that give it use once, few, many or a size class.

TRBV19	NA	TRBJ2-7	TRBD1	13	TGTGCCAGTACGGACAGGGTCTCCTACGAGCAGTACTTC	CASTDRVSYEQYF
TRBV5-5	NA	TRBJ2-2	TRBD2	18	TGTGCCAGCAGCAGAGGGACAGGACTAGCGGGCAACACCGGGGAGCTGTTTTTT	CASSRGTGLAGNTGELFF
TRBV10-3	NA	TRBJ2-3	NA	13	TGTGCCATCAGTGAGTACGAGCGGGATACGCAGTATTTT	CAISEYERDTQYF
TRBV6-6	once	TRBJ2-1	TRBD2	15	TGTGCCGGCAGTCCCCGACTAGCGGACTACAATGAGCAGTTCTTC	CAGSPRLADYNEQFF
TRBV9	NA	TRBJ2-7	NA	15	TGTGCCAGCAGCCCAGGAGGGAATTTGGGTATCGAGCAGTACTTC	CASSPGGNLGIEQYF
TRBV29-1	once	TRBJ2-7	NA	13	TGCAGCGTTGGAATGCAGGGTGGGTACGAGCAGTACTTC	CSVGMQGGYEQYF
TRBV5-1	NA	TRBJ1-5	NA	13	TGCGCCAGCAGCTTGGCGCTAAATCAGCCCCAGCATTTT	CASSLALNQPQHF
TRBV9	NA	TRBJ2-3	TRBD2	17	TGTGCCAGCAGCGTGGAGCGGGGGGGCGGGAGCACAGATACGCAGTATTTT	CASSVERGGGSTDTQYF
TRBV18	NA	TRBJ1-3	NA	16	TGTGCCAGCTCACCCCAGGGGCGACTCTCTGGAAACACCATATATTTT	CASSPQGRLSGNTIYF
TRBV11-2	NA	TRBJ1-2	NA	13	TGTGCCAGCAGCTTAGGACAGAGCTATGGCTACACCTTC	CASSLGQSYGYTF
TRBV9	NA	TRBJ2-3	TRBD2	16	TGTGCCAGCAGCGGATCAGCGGGGGGTAGCACAGATACGCAGTATTTT	CASSGSAGGSTDTQYF
TRBV6-6	NA	TRBJ2-1	NA	13	TGTGCCAGCAGTCCGGGATCCTACAATGAGCAGTTCTTC	CASSPGSYNEQFF
TRBV6-1	NA	TRBJ2-5	NA	14	TGTGCCAGCAGTGAGCGGCGGGGAGAAGAGACCCAGTACTTC	CASSERRGEETQYF
TRBV7-9	NA	TRBJ1-5	TRBD1	17	TGTGCCAGCAGCTTTGGATCCACAGGGGGCTTCAATCAGCCCCAGCATTTT	CASSFGSTGGFNQPQHF
TRBV27	NA	TRBJ2-7	TRBD2	14	TGTGCCGGCAGTACACTAGCGAGCTCCTACGAGCAGTACTTC	CAGSTLASSYEQYF
TRBV6-1	NA	TRBJ2-1	TRBD1	13	TGTGCCAGCGGGAGACAGGGGGCTTTCGAGCAGTTCTTC	CASGRQGAFEQFF
TRBV10-1	NA	TRBJ1-3	NA	13	TGCGCCTCAGCCCGGACAGCTGGAAACACCATATATTTT	CASARTAGNTIYF
TRBV30	NA	TRBJ2-3	TRBD2	14	TGTGCCTGGAGATCTCGCGGGAGAACAGATACGCAGTATTTT	CAWRSRGRTDTQYF
TRBV5-6	few	TRBJ1-2	NA	12	TGTGCCAGCAGCTTGGGCACAGTGAGGAGGACCTTC	CASSLGTVRRTF
TRBV20-1	NA	TRBJ2-1	NA	11	TGCAGTGCGAACCTAAACTATGAGCAGTTCTTC	CSANLNYEQFF
TRBV7-8	few	TRBJ2-2	TRBD2	16	TGTGCCAGCAGCTCCCGGACTAGCGGGGGGGTCGGGGAGCTGTTTTTT	CASSSRTSGGVGELFF